The present entry profiles one TCR beta chain with its context. Its target is unknown. The library targeted TCRbeta and was prepared with unique molecular identifiers. TCRdb reprocessed the PCR reads via MiXCR and lists one record per CDR3 protein. The sample has about 400,000 distinct CDR3 sequences; roughly 17% are singletons. This sample is drawn from a study of T-cell reconstitution after alpha-beta-depleted transplantation in children. V lost 0 bases and J lost 10, with 17 bases in between. The CDR3 sequence is 15 residues long. CDR1 and CDR2 (germline): SGHRS, YFSETQ. Findings and limits, study-wide: Some patients showed high day-60 TCRbeta diversity, which derived from surviving recipient T cells and thymic progenitors. At one year after transplant, newly produced T cells mostly accounted for T-cell counts and diversity.

This sample comprised PBMCs, mostly from graft donor cells, obtained 360 days after TCRalphabeta/CD19-depleted stem cell transplant. This chain uses TRBV5-1 with TRBJ2-1, with TRBD2 as a possible D gene (6 bases). The source is a boy in the first two years of life who had a stem cell transplant for Wiskott-Aldrich syndrome, so the T cells may come from the graft donor. The DNA of the CDR3 is TGCGCCAGCAGCTTGGAAGGACTACCTCTTCTCGAGCAGTTCTTC. As protein: CASSLEGLPLLEQFF.